The present entry profiles one T cell receptor (beta chain) with its context. This sample was included in a study of CD8+ T cells in alopecia areata. Turning to the study itself: At a dose of 5 to 10 mg twice daily, oral tofacitinib was given to treated patients. Patients remained on tofacitinib for 6 to 18 months and then went 6 months without it.

It was cDNA, reverse transcribed from extracted RNA, that served as the sequencing template. This table comes from immunoSEQ multiplex PCR, and its TCRdb copy is limited to in-frame clones, with some not included. The profile shows around 190,000 clones, around three fifths of them singletons. Treatment defined: oral pan-JAK inhibitor, 5-10 mg twice daily. CDR3 length: 14 residues. Germline CDR1 SNHLY, CDR2 FYNNEI. V was pared by 4 bases and J by 2 bases, with 3 bases of the junction left unmatched. This clonotype originated in a human donor with alopecia areata. This chain connects TRBV2 to TRBJ1-1; the match to TRBD1 covers 8 bases. Specimen: CD4+ T cells sorted from blood, collected at week 49, from a patient treated with tofacitinib. CDR3 DNA sequence: TGTGCCAGCAGTGCGACAGGGGCAAACACTGAAGCTTTCTTT. Translation: CASSATGANTEAFF.